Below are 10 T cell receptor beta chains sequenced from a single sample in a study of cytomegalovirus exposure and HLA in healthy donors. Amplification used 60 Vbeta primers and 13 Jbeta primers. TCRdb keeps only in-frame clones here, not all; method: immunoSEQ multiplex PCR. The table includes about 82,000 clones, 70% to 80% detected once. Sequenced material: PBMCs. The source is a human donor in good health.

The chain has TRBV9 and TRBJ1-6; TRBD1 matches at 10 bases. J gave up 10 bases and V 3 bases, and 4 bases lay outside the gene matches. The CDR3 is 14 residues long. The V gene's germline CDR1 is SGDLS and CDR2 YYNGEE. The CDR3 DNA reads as TGTGCCAGCAGCGCCGGGACAGGGGCATCACCCCTCCACTTT. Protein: CASSAGTGASPLHF.

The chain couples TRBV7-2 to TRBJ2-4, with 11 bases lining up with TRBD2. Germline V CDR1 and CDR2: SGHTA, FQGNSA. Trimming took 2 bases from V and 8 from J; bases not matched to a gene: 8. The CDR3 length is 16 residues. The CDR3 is CASSLFSGGAAYIQYF. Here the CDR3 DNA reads TGTGCCAGCAGCTTATTTAGCGGGGGGGCCGCTTACATTCAGTACTTC. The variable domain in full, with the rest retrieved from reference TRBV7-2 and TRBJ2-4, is GAGVSQSPSNKVTEKGKDVELRCDPISGHTALYWYRQSLGQGLEFLIYFQGNSAPDKSGLPSDRFSAERTGGSVSTLTIQRTQQEDSAVYLCASSLFSGGAAYIQYFGAGTRLSVL.

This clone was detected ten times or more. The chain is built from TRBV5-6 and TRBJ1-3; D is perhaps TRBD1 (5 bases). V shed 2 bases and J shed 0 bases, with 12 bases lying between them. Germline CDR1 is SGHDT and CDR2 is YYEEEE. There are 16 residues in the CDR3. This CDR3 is CASSLPADSSGNTIYF. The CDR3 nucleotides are TGTGCCAGCAGCTTACCCGCTGACAGCTCTGGAAACACCATATATTTT. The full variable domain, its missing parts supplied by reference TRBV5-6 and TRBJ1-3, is DAGVTQSPTHLIKTRGQQVTLRCSPKSGHDTVSWYQQALGQGPQFIFQYYEEEERQRGNFPDRFSGHQFPNYSSELNVNALLLGDSALYLCASSLPADSSGNTIYFGEGSWLTVV.

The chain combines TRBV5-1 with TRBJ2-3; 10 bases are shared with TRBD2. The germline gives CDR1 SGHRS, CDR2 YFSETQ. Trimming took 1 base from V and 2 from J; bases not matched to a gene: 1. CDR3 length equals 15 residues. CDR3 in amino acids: CASSLTSGATDTQYF. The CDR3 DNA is TGCGCCAGCAGCTTGACTAGCGGGGCCACAGATACGCAGTATTTT.

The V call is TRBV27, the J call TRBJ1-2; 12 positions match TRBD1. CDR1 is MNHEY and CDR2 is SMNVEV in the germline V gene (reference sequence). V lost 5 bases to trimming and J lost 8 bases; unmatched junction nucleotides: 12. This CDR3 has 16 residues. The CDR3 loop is CASSLGTGGRLGGYTF. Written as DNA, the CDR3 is TGTGCCAGCAGTCTAGGGACAGGGGGCCGATTGGGGGGCTACACCTTC.

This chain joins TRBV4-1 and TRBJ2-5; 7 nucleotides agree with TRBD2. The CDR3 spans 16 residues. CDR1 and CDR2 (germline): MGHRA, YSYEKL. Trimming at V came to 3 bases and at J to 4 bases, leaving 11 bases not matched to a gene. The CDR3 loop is CASSQGRGRLGETQYF. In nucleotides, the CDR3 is TGCGCCAGCAGCCAGGGGAGGGGCCGACTGGGAGAGACCCAGTACTTC.

CDR3 loop: CASSASGAREKLFF. Written as DNA, the CDR3 is TGTGCCAGTAGTGCTTCAGGGGCTCGGGAAAAACTGTTTTTT. The chain is built from TRBV19 and TRBJ1-4; D possibly corresponds to TRBD1 (6 bases). The V gene lost 5 bases and the J gene lost 8 bases, with 15 bases spanning the gap. In germline, CDR1 is LNHDA, CDR2 SQIVND (reference sequence). There are 14 residues in the CDR3.

Here the CDR3 reads CAIRSGDTDTQYF. The CDR3 nucleotides read TGTGCCATCAGGAGCGGGGACACAGATACGCAGTATTTT. The chain uses TRBV10-3 and TRBJ2-3; 7 positions agree with TRBD2. From germline, CDR1 is ENHRY and CDR2 SYGVKD. CDR3 size: 13 residues. J was trimmed by 2 bases and V by 6 bases; bases with no gene match: 2.

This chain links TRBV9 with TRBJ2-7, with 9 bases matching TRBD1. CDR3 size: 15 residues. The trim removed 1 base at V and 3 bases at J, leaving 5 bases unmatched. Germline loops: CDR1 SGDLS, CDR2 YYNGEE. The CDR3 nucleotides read TGTGCCAGCAGCGTATCCCCGACAGGGGGCTACGAGCAGTACTTC. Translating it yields CASSVSPTGGYEQYF.

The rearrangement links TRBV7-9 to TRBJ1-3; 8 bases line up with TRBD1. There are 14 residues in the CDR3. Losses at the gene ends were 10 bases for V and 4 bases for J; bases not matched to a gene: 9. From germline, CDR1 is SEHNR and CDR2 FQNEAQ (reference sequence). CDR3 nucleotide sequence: TGTGCCACTCGTCAGGGGGCAACGGGAAACACCATATATTTT. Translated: CATRQGATGNTIYF.